This T cell receptor beta chain was recorded in a study of cytomegalovirus exposure and HLA in healthy donors. V lost 0 bases and J lost 0, with 13 bases in between. The length of the CDR3 is 16 residues. Germline V gene sequence: CDR1 SGHRS, CDR2 YFSETQ. Study results and caveats: Across all donors, roughly uniform sequencing depth was an assumption of the presence/absence analyses. It was about 150 TCR beta chains that were listed as cytomegalovirus-associated. A reported reduction in N-insertions relative to the roughly 710-donor mean was seen in an Asian-associated ancestry cluster in a later analysis.

Concerning this clone itself: What it recognizes is unknown.

It was with 60 Vbeta and 13 Jbeta primers that the PCR ran. Repertoires were generated with immunoSEQ multiplex PCR, while TCRdb's copy carries only in-frame clones and drops some. The sample includes 150,000 to 200,000 clones, around two thirds of them seen just once. The specimen sequenced was PBMCs. This sequence joins TRBV5-1 and TRBJ2-7, with D possibly TRBD1 on 5 matching bases. The clonotype comes from a man aged 50-59 years in good health and CMV-seronegative. This CDR3 is CASSLGGNPSSYEQYF. DNA for the CDR3: TGCGCCAGCAGCTTGGGGGGCAACCCGAGCTCCTACGAGCAGTACTTC.